This entry features one T cell receptor beta chain sequence. The antigen remains undetermined. Every isolated RNA sample was fully reverse transcribed, so sequencing captured expressed TCRB transcripts. Data came from immunoSEQ multiplex PCR; TCRdb stores just in-frame clones and leaves some out. The sample shows about 360,000 clones, roughly 12% of them seen only once. V lost 5 bases and J lost 4; bases outside the gene matches: 9. Germline V gene data show CDR1 as GTSNPN and CDR2 as SVGIG (reference sequence). The CDR3 length is 14 residues. This entry comes from a study of beta chain features in type 1 diabetes. Study details: All samples yielded roughly 100,000,000 examined sorted cells.

Overall study findings and caveats: Still unanswered here is whether HLA type influences TCRB rearrangement. Cells with high TCR expression could be over-represented by cDNA sequencing.

The TCR sequence derives from a man between 18 and 29 years old in good health. The chain carries TRBV30 and TRBJ2-5; the match to TRBD2 covers 8 bases. Material for sequencing was naive CD4+ T cells from blood. Written as DNA, the CDR3 is TGTGCCTGGGCCAGCGGGAGCCAAACAGAGACCCAGTACTTC. Protein sequence: CAWASGSQTETQYF.